This T cell receptor (beta chain) was profiled in a study of PD-1 blockade in classical Hodgkin lymphoma. The study, taken as a whole, reports: Initiation of nivolumab under 1 year after ASCT led to exclusion of patients.

Assay used: immunoSEQ multiplex PCR; TCRdb lists only in-frame clones, some missing. The sample shows over 25,000 clones, about nine tenths of them seen only once. Each and every patient relapsed after autologous stem cell transplantation, and patients got differing brentuximab vedotin exposure. Classification of best responses gave complete response, partial response or progressive disease. About this clone itself: What it binds is not known.

The source material was peripheral blood mononuclear cells (PBMCs), sampled at baseline. The TCR was taken from a human donor with classical Hodgkin lymphoma.

The DNA of the CDR3 is TGTGCCAGCAGCTCAGGGGACAGGGTATGGGATGGCTACACCTTC. It yields the protein CASSSGDRVWDGYTF. The chain has TRBV7-9 and TRBJ1-2; 9 bases are a match to TRBD1. This CDR3 spans 15 amino acids. With V trimmed by 4 bases and J by 6 bases, 9 bases remained unmatched. The germline CDR1 and CDR2 sequences are SEHNR and FQNEAQ (reference sequence). Combining the CDR3 with reference TRBV7-9 and TRBJ1-2 gives the whole variable domain DTGVSQNPRHKITKRGQNVTFRCDPISEHNRLYWYRQTLGQGPEFLTYFQNEAQLEKSRLLSDRFSAERPKGSFSTLEIQRTEQGDSAMYLCASSSGDRVWDGYTFGSGTRLTVV.